A single sample gave rise to the 21 T cell receptor beta chains below, sequenced in a study of T cell changes during pregnancy in multiple sclerosis. The assay was immunoSEQ multiplex PCR, and TCRdb's table has in-frame clones only and misses some. Among 95,000 to 100,000 clones listed, 80% to 95% were seen once. The sequences come from peripheral blood, collected in the second trimester of pregnancy. These receptors were obtained from a female donor with multiple sclerosis, enrolled in a pregnancy study.

The V and J genes are TRBV27 and TRBJ1-2, with a weak D call TRBD1 (5 bases). Germline CDR1 MNHEY, CDR2 SMNVEV (reference sequence). The CDR3 covers 18 residues. V was shortened by 1 base and J by 5 bases, with 23 bases between the two germline ends. Here the CDR3 reads CASSLLGSLGQKPYGYTF. The CDR3 DNA reads as TGTGCCAGCAGTTTATTAGGGTCATTGGGGCAAAAGCCGTATGGCTACACCTTC.

The chain has TRBV28 and TRBJ1-3; 8 nucleotides line up with TRBD1. Unmatched junction bases numbered 12, after V lost 6 bases and J lost 5 bases. Germline CDR1 and CDR2: MDHEN and SYDVKM. The CDR3 length is 16 residues. This chain's CDR3 is CASRPHGQGARNTIYF. The CDR3 coding sequence is TGTGCCAGCAGGCCCCATGGTCAGGGGGCGAGAAACACCATATATTTT.

The gene calls are TRBV5-6 and TRBJ1-2, with D possibly TRBD1 on 5 matching bases. The V end lost 1 base, the J end lost 5 bases, and 18 bases lay between the germline ends. CDR1 SGHDT and CDR2 YYEEEE come from the germline V gene. The CDR3 is 16 amino acids. CDR3 in DNA: TGTGCCAGCAGCTTGCTGGCACAGGTCGGGCTATATGGCTACACCTTC. Translating it yields CASSLLAQVGLYGYTF.

The V and J genes are TRBV7-9 and TRBJ2-7; a weak D match, TRBD1 (5 bases). The CDR3 is 19 residues long. V lost 5 bases and J lost 0, with 26 bases in between. Germline lookup yields CDR1 SEHNR and CDR2 FQNEAQ (reference sequence). CDR3 nucleotides: TGTGCCAGCAGCCCCCTAGGGGCCCCCATCAGGAAACTCTCCTACGAGCAGTACTTC. Translated: CASSPLGAPIRKLSYEQYF.

V and J are TRBV4-3 and TRBJ2-3, with 11 positions matching TRBD2. The CDR3 is made up of 16 amino acids. Germline values: CDR1 LGHNA, CDR2 YSLEER. V dropped 1 base and J dropped 7; count of bases not matched to a gene: 7. The CDR3 nucleotides read TGCGCCAGCAGCCAAGCAATAACTAGCGGGAGAAATACGCAGTATTTT. This encodes CASSQAITSGRNTQYF.

The gene calls are TRBV4-1 and TRBJ2-5, with TRBD2 as a possible D gene (6 bases). The V end was cut by 3 bases, the J end by 2 bases, with 16 bases between. This CDR3 has 16 residues. The germline gives CDR1 MGHRA, CDR2 YSYEKL. The CDR3 reads CASSHRPPGLQETQYF. The DNA for the CDR3 is TGCGCCAGCAGCCACCGGCCTCCCGGACTACAAGAGACCCAGTACTTC.

This rearrangement joins TRBV2 to TRBJ2-3; 8 bases are shared with TRBD1. The CDR3 extends over 13 amino acids. Per germline, CDR1 SNHLY and CDR2 FYNNEI. The CDR3 nucleotides are TGTACAGGACAGGGAGTCGGAACAGATACGCAGTATTTT. This sequence encodes CTGQGVGTDTQYF.

J is TRBJ2-3 and V is TRBV19; 7 bases are a match to TRBD1. There are 14 residues in the CDR3. With 3 bases clipped from V and 4 bases from J, the junction kept 4 bases outside the gene matches. The germline V gene has CDR1 LNHDA and CDR2 SQIVND (reference sequence). As DNA, the CDR3 is TGTGCCAGTAGTATGAACAGGGGCCCAGATACGCAGTATTTT. Translation gives CASSMNRGPDTQYF.

The chain uses TRBV10-3 and TRBJ2-7; 7 bases map to TRBD1. Losses at the gene ends were 10 bases for V and 4 bases for J; bases not matched to a gene: 13. This CDR3 has 14 amino acids. Per the germline V gene, CDR1 is ENHRY and CDR2 is SYGVKD. For the CDR3, the DNA is TGTGCCAACCTACCCCCGGGACAGCGTTACGAGCAGTACTTC. Its translation: CANLPPGQRYEQYF.

V usage is TRBV29-1 and J usage is TRBJ2-1, with TRBD2 as a possible D gene (5 bases). This CDR3 has 15 amino acids. V was trimmed by 6 bases and J by 0 bases, leaving 15 bases between them. Germline V gives CDR1 SQVTM, CDR2 ANQGSEA. The CDR3 region is CSVRKRISSYNEQFF. CDR3 nucleotide sequence: TGCAGCGTAAGAAAGCGGATAAGCTCCTACAATGAGCAGTTCTTC.

The chain recombines TRBV27 with TRBJ2-3; possible D gene TRBD2, 6 bases. The length of the CDR3 is 14 residues. Germline CDR1 MNHEY, CDR2 SMNVEV (reference sequence). The V gene lost 7 bases and the J gene lost 1 base, with 12 bases spanning the gap. CDR3 sequence: CASMRGLRTDTQYF. Here the CDR3 DNA reads TGTGCCAGCATGAGGGGACTCCGCACAGATACGCAGTATTTT.

This sequence joins TRBV29-1 and TRBJ1-2, with a tentative D call TRBD1 (6 bases). V was cut by 6 bases and J by 0 bases, with 17 bases left in between. Germline CDR1 reads SQVTM; CDR2 reads ANQGSEA. The CDR3 consists of 15 residues. The chain's CDR3 is CSVAPGSGANYGYTF. The CDR3 bases are TGCAGCGTGGCCCCCGGATCAGGGGCTAACTATGGCTACACCTTC.

V usage is TRBV5-6 and J usage is TRBJ2-1; 8 positions agree with TRBD2. This CDR3 region has 16 residues. The germline gives CDR1 SGHDT, CDR2 YYEEEE. With 0 bases clipped from V and 5 bases from J, the junction kept 7 bases outside the gene matches. The CDR3 bases are TGTGCCAGCAGCTTGGCCGGGACTAGAGAAGACAATGAGCAGTTCTTC. Its translation is CASSLAGTREDNEQFF.

About this clone itself: This sample also contains other DNA sequences that code for the same CDR3. J is TRBJ1-5 and V is TRBV2; 9 positions match TRBD1. The CDR3 is made up of 13 amino acids. Germline-derived CDR1 and CDR2 are SNHLY and FYNNEI. Losses at the gene ends were 6 bases for V and 4 bases for J; bases not matched to a gene: 1. The CDR3 protein is CASRDRGNQPQHF. The CDR3 bases are TGTGCCAGCAGGGACAGGGGTAATCAGCCCCAGCATTTT. The full variable domain, in which reference TRBV2 and TRBJ1-5 provide the parts outside the CDR3, is EPEVTQTPSHQVTQMGQEVILRCVPISNHLYFYWYRQILGQKVEFLVSFYNNEISEKSEIFDDQFSVERPDGSNFTLKIRSTKLEDSAMYFCASRDRGNQPQHFGDGTRLSIL.

The chain uses TRBV29-1 and TRBJ1-5; TRBD1 agrees at 9 bases. Germline assignment: CDR1 SQVTM and CDR2 ANQGSEA. The CDR3 length is 13 residues. The ends lost 7 bases at V and 6 bases at J; junction bases unmatched: 7. Here the CDR3 DNA reads TGCAGCGCCACAGGGGGCGGAGGTCAGCCCCAGCATTTT. Its translation: CSATGGGGQPQHF.

This clone was seen a single time. The CDR3 DNA follows: TGTGCCAGCAGCCCCGGGGGGTACGAGCAGTACTTC. Protein product: CASSPGGYEQYF. The chain uses TRBV7-8 and TRBJ2-7; 7 positions match TRBD2. After removal of 5 bases from V and 4 bases from J, the junction contained 2 bases not matched to a gene. In germline, CDR1 is SGHVS, CDR2 FQNEAQ. This CDR3 spans 12 amino acids.

This rearrangement joins TRBV29-1 to TRBJ1-1; D is unresolved. V lost 5 bases to trimming and J lost 1 base, with 8 bases between them. This CDR3 has 12 residues. Looked up from germline, CDR1 is SQVTM and CDR2 is ANQGSEA. The CDR3: CSVSTGNTEAFF. DNA for the CDR3: TGCAGCGTTTCAACGGGGAACACTGAAGCTTTCTTT.

The chain couples TRBV28 to TRBJ2-7; D possibly corresponds to TRBD2 (6 bases). Per the germline V gene, CDR1 is MDHEN and CDR2 is SYDVKM. The CDR3 contains 14 residues. The ends were cut back, 7 bases at V and 4 bases at J, with 17 bases in the middle. In nucleotides, the CDR3 is TGTGCCAGCACCCACGGGACTTTTTTTTACGAGCAGTACTTC. Translated: CASTHGTFFYEQYF.

This clone was detected a few times. The chain has TRBV29-1 and TRBJ1-1; D possibly corresponds to TRBD1 (6 bases). In germline, CDR1 is SQVTM, CDR2 ANQGSEA. CDR3 length: 14 residues. Trimming cost V 1 base and J 1 base, with 10 bases left between them. CDR3 DNA: TGCAGCGTTGAAGGCTTGGGACAGAACACTGAAGCTTTCTTT. Translation gives CSVEGLGQNTEAFF.

For the CDR3, the DNA is TGCGCCAGCAGCCAAGATTCGGGAGACAGGGTCGCGAACACCGGGGAGCTGTTTTTT. This encodes CASSQDSGDRVANTGELFF. The chain employs TRBV4-1 and TRBJ2-2; D may be TRBD1 (7 bases). This CDR3 comprises 19 residues. The V end was cut by 0 bases, the J end by 0 bases, with 17 bases between. Germline V gene lookup returns CDR1 MGHRA and CDR2 YSYEKL.

This chain uses TRBV7-9 with TRBJ2-5; TRBD2 agrees at 8 bases. The CDR3 consists of 16 residues. CDR1 is SEHNR and CDR2 is FQNEAQ in the germline V gene (reference sequence). J was trimmed by 4 bases and V by 3 bases; bases with no gene match: 10. CDR3 DNA: TGTGCCAGCAGCTTTCCGGGAGGGCCGCAAGCAGAGACCCAGTACTTC. As protein: CASSFPGGPQAETQYF.